The TCR beta chain under discussion was sequenced for a study of blood T cell repertoires in COVID-19. Only in-frame clones appear in the TCRdb table, and some are missing; sequencing was by immunoSEQ multiplex PCR. This table holds about 5,000 clones, around 88% found once. Sequencing was performed on peripheral blood. The origin of this receptor is a man in his 70s with COVID-19, enrolled during active disease.

The CDR3 sequence is CASSTFRFGTEAFF. The CDR3 nucleotides read TGTGCCAGTAGTACTTTCAGGTTCGGCACTGAAGCTTTCTTT. The chain is built from TRBV19 and TRBJ1-1, with unresolved D. V lost 4 bases, J lost 4 bases, and 13 bases lay in between. CDR1 LNHDA and CDR2 SQIVND come from the germline V gene (reference sequence). This CDR3 region has 14 residues. The whole variable domain, filled in from reference TRBV19 and TRBJ1-1, reads DGGITQSPKYLFRKEGQNVTLSCEQNLNHDAMYWYRQDPGQGLRLIYYSQIVNDFQKGDIAEGYSVSREKKESFPLTVTSAQKNPTAFYLCASSTFRFGTEAFFGQGTRLTVV.